The T cell receptor beta chain under discussion was sequenced for a study of CD8 T cells in Susac syndrome. The germline gives CDR1 SQVTM, CDR2 ANQGSEA. V lost 4 bases and J lost 4, with 11 bases in between. CDR3 length: 13 residues. The RNA, roughly 0.45 to 1 ug, was put through reverse transcription using random hexamers. TCRdb processed the immunoSEQ multiplex PCR reads anew with MiXCR; each CDR3 protein has one entry. The table lists some 190,000 distinct CDR3 sequences, 85% to 95% of them singletons. CD8+ and CD4+ T cells from blood underwent TCR beta sequencing. The CD8+ and CD4+ T cells were isolated magnetically using a negative isolation approach, whereas the TEMRA cells were enriched by FACS.

Sequenced material: CD4+ T cells from PBMCs. The V call is TRBV29-1, the J call TRBJ2-1; no clear D. The receptor's source is a human donor in good health. The CDR3 is CSVGSSDYNEQFF. The CDR3 bases are TGCAGCGTTGGAAGTTCGGATTACAATGAGCAGTTCTTC.